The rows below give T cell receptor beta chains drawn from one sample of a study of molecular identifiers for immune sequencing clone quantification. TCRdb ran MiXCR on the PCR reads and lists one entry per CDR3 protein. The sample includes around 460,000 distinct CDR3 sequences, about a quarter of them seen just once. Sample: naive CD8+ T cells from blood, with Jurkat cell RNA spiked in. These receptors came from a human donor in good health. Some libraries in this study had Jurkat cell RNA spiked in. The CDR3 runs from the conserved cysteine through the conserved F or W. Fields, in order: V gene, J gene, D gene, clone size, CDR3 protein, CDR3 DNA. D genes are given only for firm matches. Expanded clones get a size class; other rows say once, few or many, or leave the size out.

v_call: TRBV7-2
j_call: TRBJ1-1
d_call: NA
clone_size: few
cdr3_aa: CASSLIVWGNTEAFF
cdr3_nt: TGTGCCAGCAGCTTAATTGTGTGGGGGAACACTGAAGCTTTCTTT

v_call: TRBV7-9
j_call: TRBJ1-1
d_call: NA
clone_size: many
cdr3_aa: CASSLEQGGTEAFF
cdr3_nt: TGTGCCAGCAGTTTAGAGCAGGGAGGCACTGAAGCTTTCTTT

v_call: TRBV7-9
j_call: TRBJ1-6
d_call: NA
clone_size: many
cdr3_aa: CASSPAVTANSPLHF
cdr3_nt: TGTGCCAGCAGCCCAGCGGTAACAGCGAATTCACCCCTCCACTTT

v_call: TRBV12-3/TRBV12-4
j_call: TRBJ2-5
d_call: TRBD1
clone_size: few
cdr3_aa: CASSFLGRGPETQYF
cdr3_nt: TGTGCCAGCAGTTTTCTGGGAAGGGGGCCGGAGACCCAGTACTTC

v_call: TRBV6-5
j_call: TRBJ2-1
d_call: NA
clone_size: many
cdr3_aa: CASSYSDNEQFF
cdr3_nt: TGTGCCAGCAGTTACTCAGATAATGAGCAGTTCTTC

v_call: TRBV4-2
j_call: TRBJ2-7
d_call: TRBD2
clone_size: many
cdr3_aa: CASSQVVSGNSYEQYF
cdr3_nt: TGTGCCAGCAGCCAAGTTGTGAGCGGGAACTCCTACGAGCAGTACTTC

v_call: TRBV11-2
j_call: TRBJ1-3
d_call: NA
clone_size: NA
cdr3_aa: CASSLDPTHAGDTIYF
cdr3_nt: TGTGCCAGCAGCTTAGATCCAACGCACGCCGGGGACACCATATATTTT

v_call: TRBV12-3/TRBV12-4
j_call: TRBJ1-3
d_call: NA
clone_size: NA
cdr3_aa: CASSSPGPISGNTTYF
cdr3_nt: TGTGCCAGCAGTTCACCGGGACCGATCTCTGGAAACACCACATATTTT

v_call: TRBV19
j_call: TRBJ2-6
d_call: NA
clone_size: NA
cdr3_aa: CASSWGAGANVLTF
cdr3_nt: TGTGCCAGTAGTTGGGGCGCTGGGGCCAACGTCCTGACTTTC

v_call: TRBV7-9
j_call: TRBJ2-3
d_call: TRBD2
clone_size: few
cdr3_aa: CASSLGTRATDTQYF
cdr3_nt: TGTGCCAGCAGCTTGGGGACTAGAGCCACAGATACGCAGTATTTT

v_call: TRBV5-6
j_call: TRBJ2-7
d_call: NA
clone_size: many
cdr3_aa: CASSERLAYEQYF
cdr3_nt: TGTGCCAGCAGCGAGCGGCTAGCCTACGAGCAGTACTTC

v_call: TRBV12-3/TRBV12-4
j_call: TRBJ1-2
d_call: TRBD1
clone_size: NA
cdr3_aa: CASSPTGGDSYGYTF
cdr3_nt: TGTGCCAGCAGTCCTACAGGGGGAGATAGCTATGGCTACACCTTC

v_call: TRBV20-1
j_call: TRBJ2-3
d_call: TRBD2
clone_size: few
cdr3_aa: CSVGLGPLREQYF
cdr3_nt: TGCAGTGTCGGACTAGGCCCCCTCAGAGAGCAGTATTTT

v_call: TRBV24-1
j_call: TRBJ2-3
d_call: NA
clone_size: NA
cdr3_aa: CATSDRTDSTDMQYF
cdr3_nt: TGTGCCACCAGTGATCGGACAGATAGCACAGATATGCAGTATTTT

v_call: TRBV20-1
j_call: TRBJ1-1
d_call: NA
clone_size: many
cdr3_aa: CSARDFMNTEAFF
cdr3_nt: TGCAGTGCTAGAGATTTCATGAACACTGAAGCTTTCTTT

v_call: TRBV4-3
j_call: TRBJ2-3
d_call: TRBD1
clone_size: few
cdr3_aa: CASSSWDRGRGDTQYF
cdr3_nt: TGCGCCAGCAGCTCCTGGGACAGGGGGCGCGGGGATACGCAGTATTTT

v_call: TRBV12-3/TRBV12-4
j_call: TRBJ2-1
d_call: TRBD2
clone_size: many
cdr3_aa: CASNFKELAGDQFF
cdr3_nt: TGTGCCAGCAACTTTAAGGAACTAGCGGGGGATCAGTTCTTC

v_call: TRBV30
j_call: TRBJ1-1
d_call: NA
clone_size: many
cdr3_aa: CARDRMNTEAFF
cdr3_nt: TGTGCCCGCGACAGAATGAACACTGAAGCTTTCTTT

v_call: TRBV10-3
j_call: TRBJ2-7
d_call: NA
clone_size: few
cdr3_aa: CAINPGLPYEQYF
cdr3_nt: TGTGCCATTAATCCAGGGTTGCCCTACGAGCAGTACTTC

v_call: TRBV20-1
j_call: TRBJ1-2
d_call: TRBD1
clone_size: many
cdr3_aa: CSAGPRQGNYGYTF
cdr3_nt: TGCAGTGCTGGACCCCGACAGGGTAACTATGGCTACACCTTC

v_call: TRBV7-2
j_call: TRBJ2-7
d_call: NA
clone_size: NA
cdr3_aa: CASSLEVGREQYF
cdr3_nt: TGTGCCAGCAGCTTAGAAGTGGGGCGGGAGCAGTACTTC

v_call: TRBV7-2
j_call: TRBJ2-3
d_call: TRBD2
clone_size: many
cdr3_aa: CASSLDPAGLTSTDTQYF
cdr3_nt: TGTGCCAGCAGCTTAGACCCAGCGGGGCTAACTAGCACAGATACGCAGTATTTT

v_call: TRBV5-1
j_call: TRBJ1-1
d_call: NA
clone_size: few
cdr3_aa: CASSLRDMNTEAFF
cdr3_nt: TGCGCCAGCAGCTTAAGGGATATGAACACTGAAGCTTTCTTT

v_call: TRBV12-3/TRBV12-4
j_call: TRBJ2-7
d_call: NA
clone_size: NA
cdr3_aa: CASSFQVSEQYF
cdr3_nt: TGTGCCAGCAGTTTCCAGGTATCCGAGCAGTACTTC

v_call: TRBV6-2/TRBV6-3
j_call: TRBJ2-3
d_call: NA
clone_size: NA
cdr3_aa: CASSYIAVSTDTQYF
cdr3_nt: TGTGCCAGCAGTTACATTGCGGTTAGCACAGATACGCAGTATTTT

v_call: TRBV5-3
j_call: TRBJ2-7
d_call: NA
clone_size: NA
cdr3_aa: CASSYLPIDNEQYF
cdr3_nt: TGTGCCAGCAGCTACCTGCCCATAGACAATGAGCAGTACTTC

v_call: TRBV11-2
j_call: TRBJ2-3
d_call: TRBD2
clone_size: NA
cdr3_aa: CASSRGIGDYFTDTQYF
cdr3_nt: TGTGCCAGCAGTCGCGGGATTGGGGACTACTTCACAGATACGCAGTATTTT

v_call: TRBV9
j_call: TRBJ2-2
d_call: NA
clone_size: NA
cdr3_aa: CASSVVAELNTGELFF
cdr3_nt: TGTGCCAGCAGCGTAGTGGCAGAACTGAACACCGGGGAGCTGTTTTTT